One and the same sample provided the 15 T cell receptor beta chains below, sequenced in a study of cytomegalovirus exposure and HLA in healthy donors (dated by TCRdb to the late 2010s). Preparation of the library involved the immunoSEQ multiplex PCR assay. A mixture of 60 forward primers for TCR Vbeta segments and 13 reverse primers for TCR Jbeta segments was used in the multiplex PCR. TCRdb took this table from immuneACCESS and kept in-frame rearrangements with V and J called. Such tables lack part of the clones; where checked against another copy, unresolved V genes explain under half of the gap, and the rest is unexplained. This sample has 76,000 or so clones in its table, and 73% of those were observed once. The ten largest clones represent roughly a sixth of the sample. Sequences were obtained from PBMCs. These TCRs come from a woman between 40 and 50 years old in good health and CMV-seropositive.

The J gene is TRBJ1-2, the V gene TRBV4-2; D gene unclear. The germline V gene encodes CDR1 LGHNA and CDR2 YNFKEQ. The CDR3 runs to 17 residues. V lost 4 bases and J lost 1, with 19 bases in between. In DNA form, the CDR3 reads TGTGCCAGCAGCCTTAGTAAGTCCCGCGGCGTTAACTATGGCTACACCTTC. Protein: CASSLSKSRGVNYGYTF.

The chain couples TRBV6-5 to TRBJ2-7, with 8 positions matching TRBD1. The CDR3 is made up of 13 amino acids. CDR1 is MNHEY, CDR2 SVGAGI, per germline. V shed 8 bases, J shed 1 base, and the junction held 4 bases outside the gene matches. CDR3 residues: CASRTGGSYEQYF. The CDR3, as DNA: TGTGCCAGCCGCACAGGGGGGTCCTACGAGCAGTACTTC.

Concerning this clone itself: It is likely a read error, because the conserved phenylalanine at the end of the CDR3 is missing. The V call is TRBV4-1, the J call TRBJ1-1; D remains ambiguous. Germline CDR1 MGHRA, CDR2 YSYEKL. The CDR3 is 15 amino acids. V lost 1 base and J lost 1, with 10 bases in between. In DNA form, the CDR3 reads TGCGCCAGCAGCCAAGCACAGTCCAGGAACACTGAAGCTTTCGTT. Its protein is CASSQAQSRNTEAFV.

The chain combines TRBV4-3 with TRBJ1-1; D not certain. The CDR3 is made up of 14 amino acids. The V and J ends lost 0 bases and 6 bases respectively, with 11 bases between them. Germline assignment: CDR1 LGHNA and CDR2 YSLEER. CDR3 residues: CASSQEGAVAEAFF. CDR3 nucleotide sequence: TGCGCCAGCAGCCAAGAGGGTGCGGTCGCTGAAGCTTTCTTT.

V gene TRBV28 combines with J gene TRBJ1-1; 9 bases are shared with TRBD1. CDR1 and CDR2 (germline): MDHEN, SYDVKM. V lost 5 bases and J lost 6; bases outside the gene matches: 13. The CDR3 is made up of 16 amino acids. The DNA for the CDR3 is TGTGCCAGCAGTCTACCAGGACAGGGGATGGACGCTGAAGCTTTCTTT. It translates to CASSLPGQGMDAEAFF.

Here the CDR3 reads CASSQVVLAIYGYTF. The CDR3 DNA sequence: TGCGCCAGCAGCCAAGTGGTACTCGCGATCTATGGCTACACCTTC. V usage is TRBV4-3 and J usage is TRBJ1-2; D not certain. V was clipped by 1 base and J by 4 bases, with 13 bases between them. CDR1 LGHNA and CDR2 YSLEER come from the germline V gene. This CDR3 is built from 15 residues.

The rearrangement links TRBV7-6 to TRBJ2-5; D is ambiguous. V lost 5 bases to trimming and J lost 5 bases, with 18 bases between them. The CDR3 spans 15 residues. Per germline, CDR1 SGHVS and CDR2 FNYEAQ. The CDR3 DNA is TGTGCCAGCAGCGTCTATTCCCTTGAATGGGAGACCCAGTACTTC. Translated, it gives CASSVYSLEWETQYF. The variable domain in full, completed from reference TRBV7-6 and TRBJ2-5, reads GAGVSQSPRYKVTKRGQDVALRCDPISGHVSLYWYRQALGQGPEFLTYFNYEAQQDKSGLPNDRFSAERPEGSISTLTIQRTEQRDSAMYRCASSVYSLEWETQYFGPGTRLLVL.

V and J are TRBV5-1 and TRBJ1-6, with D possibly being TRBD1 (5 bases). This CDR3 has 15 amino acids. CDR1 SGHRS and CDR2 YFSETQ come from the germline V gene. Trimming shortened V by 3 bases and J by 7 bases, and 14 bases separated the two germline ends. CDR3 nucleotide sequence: TGCGCCAGCAGCTCGGGGGACGGAAAAAATTCACCCCTCCACTTT. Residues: CASSSGDGKNSPLHF.

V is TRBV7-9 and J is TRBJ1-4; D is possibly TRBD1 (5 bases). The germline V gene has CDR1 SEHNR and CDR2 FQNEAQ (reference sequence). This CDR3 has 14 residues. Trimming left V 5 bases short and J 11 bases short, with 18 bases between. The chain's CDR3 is CASSPVAGKGKLFF. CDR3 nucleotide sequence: TGTGCCAGCAGCCCGGTGGCAGGGAAAGGGAAACTGTTTTTT.

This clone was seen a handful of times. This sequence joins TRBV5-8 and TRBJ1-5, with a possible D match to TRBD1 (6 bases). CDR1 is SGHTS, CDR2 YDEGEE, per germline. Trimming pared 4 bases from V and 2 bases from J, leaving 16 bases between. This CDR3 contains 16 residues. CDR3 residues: CASSPGQHIGNQPQHF. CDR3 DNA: TGTGCCAGCAGCCCAGGACAGCACATCGGCAATCAGCCCCAGCATTTT.

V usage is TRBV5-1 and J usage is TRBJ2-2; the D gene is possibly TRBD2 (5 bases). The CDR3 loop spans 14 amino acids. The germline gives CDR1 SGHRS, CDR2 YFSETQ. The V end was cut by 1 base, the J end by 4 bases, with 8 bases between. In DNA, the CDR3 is TGCGCCAGCAGCTTGCCCCGGGGCACCGGGGAGCTGTTTTTT. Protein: CASSLPRGTGELFF.

The CDR3 sequence: CASSLALRQGGPYGYTF. As DNA, the CDR3 is TGTGCCAGCAGCTTAGCGCTAAGACAGGGGGGTCCCTATGGCTACACCTTC. The rearrangement joins TRBV7-2 to TRBJ1-2, with 9 bases matching TRBD1. The germline CDR1 and CDR2 sequences are SGHTA and FQGNSA. With 0 bases clipped from V and 4 bases from J, the junction kept 9 bases outside the gene matches. The CDR3 has 17 amino acids. The variable domain in full, with the rest retrieved from reference TRBV7-2 and TRBJ1-2, is GAGVSQSPSNKVTEKGKDVELRCDPISGHTALYWYRQSLGQGLEFLIYFQGNSAPDKSGLPSDRFSAERTGGSVSTLTIQRTQQEDSAVYLCASSLALRQGGPYGYTFGSGTRLTVV.

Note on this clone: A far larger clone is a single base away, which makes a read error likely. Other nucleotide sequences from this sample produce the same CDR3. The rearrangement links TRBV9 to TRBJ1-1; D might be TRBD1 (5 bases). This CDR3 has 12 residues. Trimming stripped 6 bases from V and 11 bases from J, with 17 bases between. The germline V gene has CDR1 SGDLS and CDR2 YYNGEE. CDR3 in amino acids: CASTSITGDAFF. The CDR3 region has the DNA TGTGCCAGCACCTCAATAACAGGAGACGCTTTCTTT.

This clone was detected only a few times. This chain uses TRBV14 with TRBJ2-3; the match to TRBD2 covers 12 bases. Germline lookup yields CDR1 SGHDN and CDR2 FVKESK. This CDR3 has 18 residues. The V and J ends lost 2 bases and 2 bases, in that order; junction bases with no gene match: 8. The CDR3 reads CASSQRLAGVLVTDTQYF. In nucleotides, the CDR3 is TGTGCCAGCAGCCAACGACTAGCGGGAGTCCTAGTCACAGATACGCAGTATTTT. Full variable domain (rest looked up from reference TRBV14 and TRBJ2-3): EAGVTQFPSHSVIEKGQTVTLRCDPISGHDNLYWYRRVMGKEIKFLLHFVKESKQDESGMPNNRFLAERTGGTYSTLKVQPAELEDSGVYFCASSQRLAGVLVTDTQYFGPGTRLTVL.

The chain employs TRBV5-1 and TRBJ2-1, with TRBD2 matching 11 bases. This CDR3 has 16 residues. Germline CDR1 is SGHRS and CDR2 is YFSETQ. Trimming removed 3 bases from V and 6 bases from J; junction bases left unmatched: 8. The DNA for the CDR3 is TGCGCCAGCAGCTACTCCGGGACTAGCGGTTTCAATGAGCAGTTCTTC. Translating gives CASSYSGTSGFNEQFF.